These 5 T cell receptor beta chains originate from one sample sequenced in a study of blood T cells in healthy people across ages. Primers used in a second PCR of roughly 6 to 11 cycles were a sample-barcoded 5' primer and a J-beta primer mix. TCRdb fed the 5' RACE reads into MiXCR, producing one record per CDR3 protein. The table includes more than 750,000 distinct CDR3 sequences, 25% to 30% detected once. These data were likewise used in another study, on T cells of mothers and their children.

The sample comprised blood. These receptors all come from a woman aged 40 to 50 in good health.

This clonotype was counted many times. J is TRBJ2-3 and V is TRBV7-2; no clear D gene. V lost 5 bases and J lost 4, with 13 bases in between. Germline CDR1 is SGHTA and CDR2 is FQGNSA. The CDR3 consists of 14 residues. CDR3 amino acids: CASSLELLSDTQYF. The CDR3 DNA reads TGTGCCAGCAGCCTTGAGCTTCTATCAGATACGCAGTATTTT. Based on the CDR3 plus reference TRBV7-2 and TRBJ2-3, the full variable domain is GAGVSQSPSNKVTEKGKDVELRCDPISGHTALYWYRQSLGQGLEFLIYFQGNSAPDKSGLPSDRFSAERTGGSVSTLTIQRTQQEDSAVYLCASSLELLSDTQYFGPGTRLTVL.

About this clonotype: Compared with germline, one end of the junction differs, possibly owing to a read error. The chain is built from TRBV7-3 and TRBJ2-3; 8 nucleotides align to TRBD2. Germline values: CDR1 SGHTA, CDR2 FQGTGA. The length of the CDR3 is 15 residues. The CDR3 bases are TGTGCCAGCTCCCGGGGGGGGCCTACCACAGATGCGCAGTATTTT. Its translation is CASSRGGPTTDAQYF.

This clonotype was seen many times. The chain has TRBV7-2 and TRBJ2-1; 11 bases fit TRBD2. The J segment lost 8 bases and the V segment lost 5 bases, leaving 8 bases of the junction unmatched. Germline V gene lookup returns CDR1 SGHTA and CDR2 FQGNSA. The CDR3 runs to 15 residues. The DNA of the CDR3 is TGTGCCAGCAGCCCGTTAGCGGGGGGGTGGTATGAGCAGTTCTTC. It is translated as CASSPLAGGWYEQFF. The variable domain in full, completed from reference TRBV7-2 and TRBJ2-1, reads GAGVSQSPSNKVTEKGKDVELRCDPISGHTALYWYRQSLGQGLEFLIYFQGNSAPDKSGLPSDRFSAERTGGSVSTLTIQRTQQEDSAVYLCASSPLAGGWYEQFFGPGTRLTVL.

The gene calls are TRBV9 and TRBJ2-3, with D unclear. Germline CDR1 reads SGDLS; CDR2 reads YYNGEE. Trimming left V 2 bases short and J 0 bases short, with 10 bases between. The CDR3 has 15 amino acids. CDR3 sequence: CASSVQPGSTDTQYF. The CDR3 region has the DNA TGTGCCAGCAGCGTGCAACCCGGGAGCACAGATACGCAGTATTTT.

The rearrangement links TRBV14 to TRBJ2-7; a weak D match, TRBD1 (5 bases). Germline loops: CDR1 SGHDN, CDR2 FVKESK. The CDR3 has 15 residues. V was trimmed by 3 bases and J by 2 bases, leaving 14 bases between them. The CDR3: CASSQGRVRTYEQYF. In DNA form, the CDR3 reads TGTGCCAGCAGCCAGGGCAGGGTCCGGACCTACGAGCAGTACTTC.